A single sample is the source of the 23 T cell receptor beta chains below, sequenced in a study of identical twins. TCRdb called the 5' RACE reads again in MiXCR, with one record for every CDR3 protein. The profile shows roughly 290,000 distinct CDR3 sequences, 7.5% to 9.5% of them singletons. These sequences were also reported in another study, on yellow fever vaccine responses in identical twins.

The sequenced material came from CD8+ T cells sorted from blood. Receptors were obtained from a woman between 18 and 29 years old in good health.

CDR3 DNA sequence: TGTGCCAGCAGCTTAGGCGATCTATACACAGATACGCAGTATTTT. This sequence encodes CASSLGDLYTDTQYF. V usage is TRBV11-2 and J usage is TRBJ2-3, with D uncertain. The CDR3 covers 15 residues. Germline V gene data show CDR1 as SGHAT and CDR2 as FQNNGV. The V end was cut by 1 base, the J end by 2 bases, with 10 bases between. The full variable domain, its missing parts supplied by reference TRBV11-2 and TRBJ2-3, is EAGVAQSPRYKIIEKRQSVAFWCNPISGHATLYWYQQILGQGPKLLIQFQNNGVVDDSQLPKDRFSAERLKGVDSTLKIQPAKLEDSAVYLCASSLGDLYTDTQYFGPGTRLTVL.

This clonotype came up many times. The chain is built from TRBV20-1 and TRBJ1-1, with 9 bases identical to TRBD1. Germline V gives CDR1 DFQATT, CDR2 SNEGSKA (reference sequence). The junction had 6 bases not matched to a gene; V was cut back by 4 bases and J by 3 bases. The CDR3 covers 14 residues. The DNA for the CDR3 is TGCAGTGCTACTCAGGACAGGGGTTACACTGAAGCTTTCTTT. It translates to CSATQDRGYTEAFF.

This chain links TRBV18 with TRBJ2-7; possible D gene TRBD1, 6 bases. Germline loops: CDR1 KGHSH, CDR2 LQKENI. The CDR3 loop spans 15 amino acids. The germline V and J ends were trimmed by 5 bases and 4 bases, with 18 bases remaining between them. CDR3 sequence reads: CASSADSLSGYEQYF. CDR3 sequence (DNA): TGTGCCAGCTCAGCGGACAGCCTCTCCGGGTACGAGCAGTACTTC.

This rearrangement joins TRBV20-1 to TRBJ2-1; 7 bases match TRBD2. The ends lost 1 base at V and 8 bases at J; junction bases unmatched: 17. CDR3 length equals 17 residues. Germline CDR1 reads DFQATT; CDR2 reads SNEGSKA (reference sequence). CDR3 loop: CSARGPAGLRTAYEQFF. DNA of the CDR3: TGCAGTGCTAGAGGCCCCGCGGGACTACGAACGGCATATGAGCAGTTCTTC.

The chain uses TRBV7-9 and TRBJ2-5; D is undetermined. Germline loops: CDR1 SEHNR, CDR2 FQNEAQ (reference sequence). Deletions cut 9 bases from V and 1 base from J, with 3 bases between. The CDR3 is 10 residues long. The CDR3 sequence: CARVQETQYF. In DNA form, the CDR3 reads TGTGCCAGGGTCCAAGAGACCCAGTACTTC.

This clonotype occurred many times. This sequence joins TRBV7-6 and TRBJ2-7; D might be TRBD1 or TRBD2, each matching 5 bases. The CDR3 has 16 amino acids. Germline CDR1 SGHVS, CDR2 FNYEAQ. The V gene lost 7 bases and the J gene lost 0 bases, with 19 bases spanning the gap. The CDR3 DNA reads TGTGCCAGCACCCAGTTCGCCGGGGCTTCCTCCTACGAGCAGTACTTC. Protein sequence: CASTQFAGASSYEQYF. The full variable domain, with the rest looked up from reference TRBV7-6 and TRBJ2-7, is GAGVSQSPRYKVTKRGQDVALRCDPISGHVSLYWYRQALGQGPEFLTYFNYEAQQDKSGLPNDRFSAERPEGSISTLTIQRTEQRDSAMYRCASTQFAGASSYEQYFGPGTRLTVT.

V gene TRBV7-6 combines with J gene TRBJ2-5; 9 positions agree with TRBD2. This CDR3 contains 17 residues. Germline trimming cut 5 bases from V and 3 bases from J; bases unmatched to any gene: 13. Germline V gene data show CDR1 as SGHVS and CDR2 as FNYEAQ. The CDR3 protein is CASSPGLAIMGEETQYF. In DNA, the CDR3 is TGTGCCAGCAGCCCGGGACTAGCCATTATGGGGGAAGAGACCCAGTACTTC.

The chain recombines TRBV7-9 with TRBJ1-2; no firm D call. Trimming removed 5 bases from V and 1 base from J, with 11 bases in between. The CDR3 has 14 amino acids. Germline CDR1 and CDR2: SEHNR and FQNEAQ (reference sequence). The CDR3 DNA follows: TGTGCCAGCAGCGCTACCGGTGATAACTATGGCTACACCTTC. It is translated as CASSATGDNYGYTF.

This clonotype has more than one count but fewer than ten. As DNA, the CDR3 is TGTGCCAGCAGATGGGGGACGGATGAGCAGTTCTTC. Translating gives CASRWGTDEQFF. This sequence joins TRBV28 and TRBJ2-1; D could derive from TRBD1 or TRBD2 (5 bases each). Germline CDR1 reads MDHEN; CDR2 reads SYDVKM. The CDR3 extends over 12 amino acids. V lost 6 bases, J lost 8 bases, and 11 bases lay in between.

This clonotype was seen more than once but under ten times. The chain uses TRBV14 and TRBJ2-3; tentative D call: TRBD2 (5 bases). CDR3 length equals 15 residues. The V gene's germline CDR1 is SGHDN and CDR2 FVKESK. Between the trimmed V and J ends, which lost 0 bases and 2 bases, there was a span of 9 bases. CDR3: CASSQEKRYTDTQYF. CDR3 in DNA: TGTGCCAGCAGCCAAGAAAAGCGGTACACAGATACGCAGTATTTT.

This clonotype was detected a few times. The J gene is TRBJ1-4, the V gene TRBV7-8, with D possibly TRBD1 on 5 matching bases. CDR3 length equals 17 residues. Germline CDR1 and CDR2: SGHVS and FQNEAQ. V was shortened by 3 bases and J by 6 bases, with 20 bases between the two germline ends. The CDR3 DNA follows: TGTGCCAGCAGCTTTAACCAACAGGAGGATATCGATGAAAAACTGTTTTTT. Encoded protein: CASSFNQQEDIDEKLFF.

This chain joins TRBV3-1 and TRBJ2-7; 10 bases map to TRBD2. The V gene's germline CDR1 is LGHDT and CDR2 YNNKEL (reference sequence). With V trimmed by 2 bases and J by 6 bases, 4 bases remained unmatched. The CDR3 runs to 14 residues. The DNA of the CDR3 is TGTGCCAGCAGCCAACTAGCGGGGGAGGCCGAGCAGTACTTC. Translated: CASSQLAGEAEQYF.

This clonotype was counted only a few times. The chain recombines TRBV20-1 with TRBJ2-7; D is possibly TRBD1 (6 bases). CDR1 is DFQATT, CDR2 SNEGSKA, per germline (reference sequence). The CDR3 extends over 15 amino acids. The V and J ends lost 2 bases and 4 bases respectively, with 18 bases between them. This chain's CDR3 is CSARPLSGGWYEQYF. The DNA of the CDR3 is TGCAGTGCTAGACCGCTTTCTGGGGGCTGGTACGAGCAGTACTTC.

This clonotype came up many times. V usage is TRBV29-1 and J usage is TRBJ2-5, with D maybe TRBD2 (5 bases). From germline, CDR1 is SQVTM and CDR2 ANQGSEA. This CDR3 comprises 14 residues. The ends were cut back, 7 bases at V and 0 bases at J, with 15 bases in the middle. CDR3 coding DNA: TGCAGCGCGACGGACTGGCCTAACCAAGAGACCCAGTACTTC. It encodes CSATDWPNQETQYF.

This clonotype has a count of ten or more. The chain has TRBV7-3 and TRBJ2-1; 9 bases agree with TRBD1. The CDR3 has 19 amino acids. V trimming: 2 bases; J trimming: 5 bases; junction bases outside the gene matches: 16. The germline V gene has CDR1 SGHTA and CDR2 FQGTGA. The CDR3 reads CASSLSGTGPPYLNNEQFF. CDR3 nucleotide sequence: TGTGCCAGCAGCTTATCCGGGACAGGGCCCCCTTATTTGAACAATGAGCAGTTCTTC.

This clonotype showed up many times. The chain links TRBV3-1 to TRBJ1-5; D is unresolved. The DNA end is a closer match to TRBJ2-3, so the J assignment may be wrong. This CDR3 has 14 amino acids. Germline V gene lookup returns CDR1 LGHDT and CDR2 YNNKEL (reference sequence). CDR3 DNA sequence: TGTGCCAGCAGCCAAGATCTCGGGTCTCAGCCCCAGTATTTT. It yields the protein CASSQDLGSQPQYF.

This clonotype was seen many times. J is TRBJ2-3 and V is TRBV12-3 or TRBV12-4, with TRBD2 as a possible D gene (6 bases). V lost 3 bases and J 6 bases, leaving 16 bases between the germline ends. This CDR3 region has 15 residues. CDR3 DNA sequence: TGTGCCAGCAGTTTCAGTGGGGGGTTTGTCGATACGCAGTATTTT. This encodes CASSFSGGFVDTQYF.

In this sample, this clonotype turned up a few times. Written as DNA, the CDR3 is TGTGCCAGCAGCATTGGGACAGAAAACATTCAGTACTTC. This codes for CASSIGTENIQYF. V gene TRBV9 combines with J gene TRBJ2-4, with 7 bases matching TRBD1. V gave up 4 bases and J gave up 5 bases; unmatched junction bases: 3. The CDR3 spans 13 residues. Germline CDR1 and CDR2: SGDLS and YYNGEE.

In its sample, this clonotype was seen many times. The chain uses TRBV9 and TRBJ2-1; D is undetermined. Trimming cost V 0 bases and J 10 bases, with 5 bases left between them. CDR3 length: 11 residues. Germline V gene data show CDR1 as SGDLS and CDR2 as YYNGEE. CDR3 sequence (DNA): TGTGCCAGCAGCGTAGGGTTAGAGCAGTTCTTC. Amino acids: CASSVGLEQFF.

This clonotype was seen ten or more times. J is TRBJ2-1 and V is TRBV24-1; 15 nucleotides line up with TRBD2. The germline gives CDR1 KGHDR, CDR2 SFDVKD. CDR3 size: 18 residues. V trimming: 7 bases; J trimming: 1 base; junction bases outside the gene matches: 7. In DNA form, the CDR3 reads TGTGCCACCAGCCCCGGGACTAGCGGGGGGCCGTCCTACAATGAGCAGTTCTTC. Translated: CATSPGTSGGPSYNEQFF.

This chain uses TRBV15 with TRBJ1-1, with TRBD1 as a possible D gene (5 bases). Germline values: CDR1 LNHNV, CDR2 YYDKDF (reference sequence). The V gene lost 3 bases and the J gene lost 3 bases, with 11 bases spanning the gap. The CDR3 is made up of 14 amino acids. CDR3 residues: CATSRMGEDTEAFF. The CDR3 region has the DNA TGTGCCACCAGCAGGATGGGGGAGGACACTGAAGCTTTCTTT.

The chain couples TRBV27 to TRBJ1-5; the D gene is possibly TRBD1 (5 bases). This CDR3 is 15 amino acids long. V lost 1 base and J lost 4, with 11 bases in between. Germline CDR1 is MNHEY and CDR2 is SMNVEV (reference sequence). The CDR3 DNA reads TGTGCCAGCAGTTTATGGGGGGATACAAATCAGCCCCAGCATTTT. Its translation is CASSLWGDTNQPQHF.

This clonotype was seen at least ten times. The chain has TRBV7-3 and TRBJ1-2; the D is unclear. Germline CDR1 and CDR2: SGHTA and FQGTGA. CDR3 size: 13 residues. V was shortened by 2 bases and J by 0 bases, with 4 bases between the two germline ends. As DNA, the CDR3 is TGTGCCAGCAGCTTAGACGCTAACTATGGCTACACCTTC. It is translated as CASSLDANYGYTF.